This T cell receptor beta chain was observed in a study of CD8 T cells in ankylosing spondylitis. The study's findings and limits: From matched ankylosing spondylitis synovial fluid, disease-linked clones were reportedly recovered at significantly enriched levels. What appeared characteristic of ankylosing spondylitis blood was a TCR beta motif of several highly homologous variants.

This clonotype was seen ten or more times. What it binds is unknown. Relative to the germline gene, one junction end is altered; a read error may explain this. The authors made TCR beta libraries by quantitative 5'-RACE with molecular barcodes. TCRdb analysed the 5' RACE reads with MiXCR anew, one entry per CDR3 protein. Of around 250,000 distinct CDR3 sequences detected, roughly a tenth appear once; the ten largest clones hold under 7%. The source is a male donor with ankylosing spondylitis or in good health (not recorded which). Sequencing was done on a sample of blood, either unsorted or a sorted T cell fraction (not recorded which).

The CDR3 DNA reads TGCAGTGCTAGCCCTGGAAGGGCGAATACCGGGGAGCTGTTTTTT. Its protein is CSASPGRANTGELFF. This chain joins TRBV20-1 and TRBJ2-2; D gene ambiguous. This CDR3 has 15 amino acids. Germline CDR1 reads DFQATT; CDR2 reads SNEGSKA (reference sequence).